These 5 T cell receptor beta chains were sequenced from one sample in a study of shared clonotypes between healthy human individuals. This table comes from immunoSEQ multiplex PCR, and its TCRdb copy is limited to in-frame clones, with some not included. This table has around 2.3 million clones, under 97% appearing once. The sequenced sample consisted of naive CD4+ T cells sorted from blood. Subset: CD45RA+ positively selected. These receptors all stem from a man aged 18 to 29 in good health.

The rearrangement joins TRBV27 to TRBJ2-7; possibly TRBD1 for D (5 bases). Germline CDR1 is MNHEY and CDR2 is SMNVEV (reference sequence). This CDR3 has 12 residues. The V end was cut by 4 bases, the J end by 7 bases, with 11 bases between. CDR3 bases: TGTGCCAGCAGTTCGCTCGACAGAGAGCAGTACTTC. Translation gives CASSSLDREQYF.

The chain couples TRBV6-6 to TRBJ2-3; 10 nucleotides align to TRBD2. V lost 4 bases, J lost 3 bases, and 4 bases stayed unmatched. The CDR3 has 15 residues. Germline CDR1 and CDR2: MNHNY and SVGAGI (reference sequence). This CDR3 is CASSSGLAETDTQYF. The DNA for the CDR3 is TGTGCCAGCAGTTCAGGACTAGCGGAAACAGATACGCAGTATTTT.

The chain joins TRBV6-1 to TRBJ2-3, with 13 bases lining up with TRBD2. With V trimmed by 8 bases and J by 5 bases, 7 bases remained unmatched. Germline V lookup: CDR1 MNHNS, CDR2 SASEGT. The CDR3 contains 15 residues. The DNA for the CDR3 is TGTGCCAGCTATCCCGGGACTAGCGGGGTAGATACGCAGTATTTT. Translating it yields CASYPGTSGVDTQYF.

This chain links TRBV18 with TRBJ2-4, with D unclear. Germline V gene lookup returns CDR1 KGHSH and CDR2 LQKENI. Trimming removed 0 bases from V and 9 bases from J, with 9 bases in between. The CDR3 sequence is 13 residues long. CDR3 amino acids: CASSPPGMGIQYF. The CDR3 DNA reads TGTGCCAGCTCACCACCAGGGATGGGCATTCAGTACTTC.

The chain uses TRBV6-1 and TRBJ1-2, with D unresolved. There are 15 residues in the CDR3. The V end lost 5 bases, the J end lost 0 bases, and 13 bases lay between the germline ends. Germline V gives CDR1 MNHNS, CDR2 SASEGT. CDR3 sequence: CASSSQEQTNYGYTF. For the CDR3, the DNA is TGTGCCAGCAGTTCGCAGGAACAAACTAACTATGGCTACACCTTC.